Presented here are 20 T cell receptor beta chains from one specimen sequenced in a study of T cells expressing NK-cell markers. TCRdb reprocessed the 5' RACE reads; each CDR3 protein has one entry and no DNA is given. The data show some 140,000 distinct CDR3 sequences, and the top ten clones hold over 35%. The sample taken for sequencing was blood T cells: a sorted CD56 or NKG2C T cell subset, CD4+ or CD8+ T cells, or bulk PBMC T cells (not recorded which). The source of these receptors is a woman in her forties or fifties in good health.

The chain carries TRBV6-5 and TRBJ2-2. This CDR3 contains 14 residues. CDR1 and CDR2 from the germline V gene are MNHEY and SVGAGI. CDR3 region: CASSYSGTAGELFF.

The CDR3 protein is CSATREDTIYF. The chain uses TRBV20-1 and TRBJ1-3. There are 11 residues in the CDR3. The germline V gene encodes CDR1 DFQATT and CDR2 SNEGSKA (reference sequence).

The rearrangement links TRBV18 to TRBJ2-1; TCRdb lists TRBD2, though no DNA is available to test this call. CDR1 is KGHSH, CDR2 LQKENI, per germline. There are 18 residues in the CDR3. The CDR3 region is CASSPGLAGGVLDNEQFF.

This chain joins TRBV5-1 and TRBJ1-1; TCRdb's assignment of TRBD1 cannot be checked, as there is no DNA. The CDR3 spans 16 residues. Per germline, CDR1 SGHRS and CDR2 YFSETQ. CDR3 loop: CASEQGAGGLFTEAFF.

CDR3 region: CATSNGWDPGELFF. The V gene is TRBV5-1, the J gene TRBJ2-2; TCRdb reports TRBD2, a call that lacks DNA to check it against. The CDR3 has 14 residues. CDR1 is SGHRS and CDR2 is YFSETQ in the germline V gene.

This CDR3 reads CASSSGRDLYEQYF. The V and J genes are TRBV13 and TRBJ2-7. Per germline, CDR1 PRHDT and CDR2 FYEKMQ (reference sequence). This CDR3 contains 14 residues.

The rearrangement uses TRBV29-1 and TRBJ2-1; the D call from TCRdb, TRBD1, cannot be confirmed without DNA. Germline CDR1 SQVTM, CDR2 ANQGSEA. CDR3 length: 12 amino acids. CDR3: CSSTGGGGEQFF.

This chain uses TRBV4-1 with TRBJ1-2; TCRdb's assignment of TRBD1 cannot be checked, as there is no DNA. Germline V lookup: CDR1 MGHRA, CDR2 YSYEKL. The CDR3 is 11 residues long. The chain's CDR3 is CASRRGYGYTF.

The J gene is TRBJ2-7, the V gene TRBV4-1. The CDR3 has 14 residues. Germline CDR1 reads MGHRA; CDR2 reads YSYEKL. The CDR3 sequence is CASAYRQNFYEQYF.

The J gene is TRBJ1-1, the V gene TRBV6-2 or TRBV6-3; TCRdb's D call of TRBD1 is untestable without DNA. CDR3 length equals 14 residues. Germline CDR1 MNHEY, CDR2 SVGEGT. The chain's CDR3 is CASSYSQGSTEAFF.

J is TRBJ1-5 and V is TRBV15; there is no DNA to check the TCRdb D call of TRBD1. This CDR3 region has 17 residues. Per germline, CDR1 LNHNV and CDR2 YYDKDF (reference sequence). CDR3 sequence reads: CATSRVGTSYSNQPQHF.

The chain joins TRBV12-3 or TRBV12-4 to TRBJ2-1. This CDR3 is 13 amino acids long. This CDR3 reads CASSPESDNEQFF.

The gene calls are TRBV4-2 and TRBJ1-1. The CDR3 has 16 amino acids. The germline V gene encodes CDR1 LGHNA and CDR2 YNFKEQ. CDR3 in amino acids: CASSPSIGGQGTEAFF.

This sequence joins TRBV11-2 and TRBJ1-1. The CDR3 is 13 residues long. CDR1 is SGHAT, CDR2 FQNNGV, per germline. The CDR3 sequence is CASSRAGSTEAFF.

The V gene is TRBV5-1, the J gene TRBJ1-1. The germline gives CDR1 SGHRS, CDR2 YFSETQ. CDR3 length: 14 amino acids. CDR3 loop: CASSLGWAPTEAFF.

This chain connects TRBV11-3 to TRBJ2-7; no DNA is available, so the TRBD2 call from TCRdb remains unchecked. CDR3 length: 13 amino acids. Germline CDR1 SGHNT, CDR2 YENEEA. CDR3 region: CASSSREGDEQYF.

The chain is built from TRBV30 and TRBJ1-1. Germline V gene data show CDR1 as GTSNPN and CDR2 as SVGIG (reference sequence). CDR3 size: 13 residues. The CDR3: CACRENMNTEAFF.

The chain links TRBV19 to TRBJ2-5; absent DNA, TCRdb's TRBD1 call cannot be checked. CDR3 length equals 12 residues. Germline values: CDR1 LNHDA, CDR2 SQIVND (reference sequence). The CDR3: CASSMGHTAQYF.

This rearrangement joins TRBV9 to TRBJ2-3. The CDR3 consists of 15 residues. Germline loops: CDR1 SGDLS, CDR2 YYNGEE. Here the CDR3 reads CASSAASGHSDTQYF.

The rearrangement links TRBV2 to TRBJ2-5; TCRdb indicates TRBD2, and absent DNA this call remains unverified. Germline V lookup: CDR1 SNHLY, CDR2 FYNNEI. The CDR3 is made up of 14 amino acids. CDR3 sequence reads: CASSEEGLAETQYF.